Included here is one TCR beta chain sequence, with context. Other DNA sequences in this specimen translate into the identical CDR3. The sample comes from a study of control samples from healthy donors and cancer patients. Germline V gene lookup returns CDR1 SGHRS and CDR2 YFSETQ. The ends lost 5 bases at V and 7 bases at J; junction bases unmatched: 12. This CDR3 contains 16 residues. This table comes from immunoSEQ multiplex PCR, and its TCRdb copy is limited to in-frame clones, with some not included. The sample holds 85,000 to 90,000 clones, around nine tenths seen once. This clonotype originated in a man between 25 and 39 years old in good health. The sequenced sample was blood. The chain couples TRBV5-1 to TRBJ2-1; 10 positions agree with TRBD2. The CDR3 protein is CASREKSGGAPNEQFF. DNA of the CDR3: TGCGCCAGCAGGGAAAAGAGCGGGGGGGCCCCTAATGAGCAGTTCTTC. Complete variable domain (other parts from reference TRBV5-1 and TRBJ2-1): KAGVTQTPRYLIKTRGQQVTLSCSPISGHRSVSWYQQTPGQGLQFLFEYFSETQRNKGNFPGRFSGRQFSNSRSEMNVSTLELGDSALYLCASREKSGGAPNEQFFGPGTRLTVL.